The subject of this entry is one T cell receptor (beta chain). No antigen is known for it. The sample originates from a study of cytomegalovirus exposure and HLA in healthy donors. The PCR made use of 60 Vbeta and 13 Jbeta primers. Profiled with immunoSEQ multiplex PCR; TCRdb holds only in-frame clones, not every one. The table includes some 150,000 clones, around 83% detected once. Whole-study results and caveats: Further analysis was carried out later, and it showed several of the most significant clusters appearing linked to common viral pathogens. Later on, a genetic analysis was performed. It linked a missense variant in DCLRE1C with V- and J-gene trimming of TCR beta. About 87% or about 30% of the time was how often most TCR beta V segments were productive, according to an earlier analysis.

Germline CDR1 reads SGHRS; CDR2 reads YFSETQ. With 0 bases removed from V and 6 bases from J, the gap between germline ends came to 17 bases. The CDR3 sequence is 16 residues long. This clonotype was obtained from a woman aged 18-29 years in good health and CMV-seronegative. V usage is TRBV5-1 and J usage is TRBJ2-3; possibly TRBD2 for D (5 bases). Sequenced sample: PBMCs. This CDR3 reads CASSLGLARSGDTQYF. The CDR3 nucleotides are TGCGCCAGCAGCTTGGGTCTAGCCCGCTCCGGGGATACGCAGTATTTT.